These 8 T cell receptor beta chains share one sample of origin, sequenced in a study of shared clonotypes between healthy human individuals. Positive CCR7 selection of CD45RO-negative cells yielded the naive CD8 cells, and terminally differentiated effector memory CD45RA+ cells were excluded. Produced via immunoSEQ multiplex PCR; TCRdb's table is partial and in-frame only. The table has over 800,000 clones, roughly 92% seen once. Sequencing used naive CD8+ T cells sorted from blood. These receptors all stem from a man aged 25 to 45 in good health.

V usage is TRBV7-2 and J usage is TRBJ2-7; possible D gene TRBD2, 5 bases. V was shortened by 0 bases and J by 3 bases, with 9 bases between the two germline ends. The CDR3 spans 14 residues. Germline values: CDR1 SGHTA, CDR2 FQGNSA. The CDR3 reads CASSLAEGFYEQYF. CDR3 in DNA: TGTGCCAGCAGCTTAGCTGAGGGTTTCTACGAGCAGTACTTC.

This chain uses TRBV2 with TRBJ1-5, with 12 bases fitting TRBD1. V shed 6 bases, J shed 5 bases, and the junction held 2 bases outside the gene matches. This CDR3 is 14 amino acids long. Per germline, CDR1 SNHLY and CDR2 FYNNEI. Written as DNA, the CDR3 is TGTGCCAGCAGGGGACAGGGGGCTTATCAGCCCCAGCATTTT. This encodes CASRGQGAYQPQHF.

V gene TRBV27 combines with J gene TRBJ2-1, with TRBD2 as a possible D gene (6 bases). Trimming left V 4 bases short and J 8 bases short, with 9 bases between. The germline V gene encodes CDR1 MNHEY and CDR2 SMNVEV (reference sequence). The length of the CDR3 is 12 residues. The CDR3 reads CASSSGRDEQFF. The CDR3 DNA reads TGTGCCAGCAGTTCCGGGAGAGATGAGCAGTTCTTC.

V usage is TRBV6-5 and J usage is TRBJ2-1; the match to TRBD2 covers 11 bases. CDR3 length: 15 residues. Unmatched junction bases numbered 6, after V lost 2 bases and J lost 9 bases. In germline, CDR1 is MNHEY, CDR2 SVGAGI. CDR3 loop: CASSYIAGGYGEQFF. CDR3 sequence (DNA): TGTGCCAGCAGTTACATAGCGGGAGGGTACGGTGAGCAGTTCTTC.

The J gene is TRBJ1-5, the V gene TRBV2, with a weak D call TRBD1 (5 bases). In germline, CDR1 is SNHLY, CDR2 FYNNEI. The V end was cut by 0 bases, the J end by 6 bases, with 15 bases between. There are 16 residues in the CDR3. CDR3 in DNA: TGTGCCAGCAGTGAAGCTGCAGGGTATGTTGGTCAGCCCCAGCATTTT. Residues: CASSEAAGYVGQPQHF.

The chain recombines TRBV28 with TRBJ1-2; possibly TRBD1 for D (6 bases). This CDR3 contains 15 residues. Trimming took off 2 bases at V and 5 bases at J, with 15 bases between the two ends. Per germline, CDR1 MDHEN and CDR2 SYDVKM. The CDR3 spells CASSLDLAGEYGYTF. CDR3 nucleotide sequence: TGTGCCAGCAGTTTAGACCTGGCAGGGGAGTATGGCTACACCTTC.

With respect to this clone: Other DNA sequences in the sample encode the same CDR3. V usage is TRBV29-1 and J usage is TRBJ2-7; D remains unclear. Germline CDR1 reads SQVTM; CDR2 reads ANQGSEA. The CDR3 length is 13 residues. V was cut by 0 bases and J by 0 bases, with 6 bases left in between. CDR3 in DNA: TGCAGCGTTGAAGACAGTGTCTCCTACGAGCAGTACTTC. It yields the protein CSVEDSVSYEQYF.

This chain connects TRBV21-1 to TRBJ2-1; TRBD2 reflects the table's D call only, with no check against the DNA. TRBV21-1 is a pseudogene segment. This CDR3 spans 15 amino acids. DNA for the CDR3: TGTGCCAGCAGCAGAAGGACTAGCTCCCACGGGCCGCAGTTCTTC. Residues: CASSRRTSSHGPQFF.